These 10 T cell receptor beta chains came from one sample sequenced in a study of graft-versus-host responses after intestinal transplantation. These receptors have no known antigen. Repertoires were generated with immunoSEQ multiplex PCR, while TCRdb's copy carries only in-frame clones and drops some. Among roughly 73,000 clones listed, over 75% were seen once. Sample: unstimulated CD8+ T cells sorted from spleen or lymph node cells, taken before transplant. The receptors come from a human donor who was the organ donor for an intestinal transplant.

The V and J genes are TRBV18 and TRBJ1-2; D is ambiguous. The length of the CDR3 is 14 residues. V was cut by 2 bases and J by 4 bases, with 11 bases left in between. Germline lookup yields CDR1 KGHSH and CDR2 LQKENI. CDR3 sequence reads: CASSPSTELYGYTF. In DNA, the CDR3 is TGTGCCAGCTCACCAAGCACTGAGCTCTATGGCTACACCTTC.

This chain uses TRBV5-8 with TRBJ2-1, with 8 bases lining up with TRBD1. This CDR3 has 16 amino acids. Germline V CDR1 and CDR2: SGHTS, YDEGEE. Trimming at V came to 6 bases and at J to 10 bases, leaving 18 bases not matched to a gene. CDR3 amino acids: CASTTTDRVDVYEQFF. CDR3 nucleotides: TGTGCCAGCACCACTACGGACAGGGTGGATGTTTACGAGCAGTTCTTC.

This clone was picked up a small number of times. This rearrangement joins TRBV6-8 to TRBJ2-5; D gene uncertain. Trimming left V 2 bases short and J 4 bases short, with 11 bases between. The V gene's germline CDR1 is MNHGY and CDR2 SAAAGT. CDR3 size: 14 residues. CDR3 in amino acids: CASSYVALIETQYF. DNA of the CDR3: TGTGCCAGCAGTTACGTAGCATTAATAGAGACCCAGTACTTC.

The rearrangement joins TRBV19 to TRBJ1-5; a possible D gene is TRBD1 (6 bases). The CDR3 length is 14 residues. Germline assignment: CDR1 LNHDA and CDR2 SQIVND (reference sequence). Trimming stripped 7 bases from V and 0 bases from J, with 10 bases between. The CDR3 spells CASMGGYSNQPQHF. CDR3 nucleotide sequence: TGTGCCAGTATGGGGGGCTATAGCAATCAGCCCCAGCATTTT.

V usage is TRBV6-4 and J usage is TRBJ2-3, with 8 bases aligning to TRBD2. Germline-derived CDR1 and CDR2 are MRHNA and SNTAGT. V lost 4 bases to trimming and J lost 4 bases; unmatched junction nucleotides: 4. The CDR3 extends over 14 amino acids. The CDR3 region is CASSAGGPADTQYF. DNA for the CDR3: TGTGCCAGCAGTGCGGGGGGGCCGGCAGATACGCAGTATTTT.

The CDR3: CASSVGELGGSNEKLFF. The CDR3 DNA is TGTGCCAGCAGCGTAGGAGAATTGGGAGGGTCTAATGAAAAACTGTTTTTT. This chain joins TRBV9 and TRBJ1-4; no clear D. V lost 0 bases and J lost 3, with 15 bases in between. The length of the CDR3 is 17 residues. CDR1 is SGDLS and CDR2 is YYNGEE in the germline V gene.

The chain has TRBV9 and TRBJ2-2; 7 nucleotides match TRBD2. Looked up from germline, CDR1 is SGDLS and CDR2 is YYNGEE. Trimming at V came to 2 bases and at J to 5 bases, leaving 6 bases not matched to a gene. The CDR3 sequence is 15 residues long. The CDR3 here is CASSVAAGSTGELFF. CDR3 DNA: TGTGCCAGCAGCGTGGCAGCGGGGAGTACCGGGGAGCTGTTTTTT.

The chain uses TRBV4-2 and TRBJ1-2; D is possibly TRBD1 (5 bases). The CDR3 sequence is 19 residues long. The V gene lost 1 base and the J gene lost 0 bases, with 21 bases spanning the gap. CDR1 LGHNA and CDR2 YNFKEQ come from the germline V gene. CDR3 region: CASSQVNAGLGFTNYGYTF. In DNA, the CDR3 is TGTGCCAGCAGCCAAGTTAACGCGGGGCTAGGTTTTACTAACTATGGCTACACCTTC.

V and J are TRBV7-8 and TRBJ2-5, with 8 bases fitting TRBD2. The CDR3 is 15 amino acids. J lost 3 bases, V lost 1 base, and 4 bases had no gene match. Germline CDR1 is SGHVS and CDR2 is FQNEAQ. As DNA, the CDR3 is TGTGCCAGCAGCTTAGTCACGGGGGGGGAAGAGACCCAGTACTTC. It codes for CASSLVTGGEETQYF.

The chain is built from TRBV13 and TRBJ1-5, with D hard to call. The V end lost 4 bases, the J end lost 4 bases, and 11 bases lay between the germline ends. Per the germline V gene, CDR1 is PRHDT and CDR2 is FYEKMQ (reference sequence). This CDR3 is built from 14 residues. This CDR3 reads CASSSSKDNQPQHF. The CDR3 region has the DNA TGTGCCAGCAGCTCGTCGAAGGATAATCAGCCCCAGCATTTT.